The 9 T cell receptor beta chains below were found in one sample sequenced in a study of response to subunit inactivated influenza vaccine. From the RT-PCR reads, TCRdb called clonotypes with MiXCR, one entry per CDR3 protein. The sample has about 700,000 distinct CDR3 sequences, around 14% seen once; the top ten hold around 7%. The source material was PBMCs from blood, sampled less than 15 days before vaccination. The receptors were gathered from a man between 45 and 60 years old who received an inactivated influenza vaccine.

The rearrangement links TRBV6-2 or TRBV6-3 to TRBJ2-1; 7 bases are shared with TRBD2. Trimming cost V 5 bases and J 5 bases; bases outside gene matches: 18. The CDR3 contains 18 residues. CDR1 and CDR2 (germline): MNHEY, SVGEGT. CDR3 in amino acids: CASSEGRATSRLDNEQFF. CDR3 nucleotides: TGTGCCAGCAGTGAGGGGAGGGCAACTAGTAGACTTGACAATGAGCAGTTCTTC.

The CDR3 DNA reads TGTGCCAGCAAACCGCCGGGACACATAAACAATGAGCAGTTCTTC. Translating it yields CASKPPGHINNEQFF. V is TRBV12-3 or TRBV12-4 and J is TRBJ2-1; possibly TRBD1 for D (6 bases). This CDR3 contains 15 residues. V shed 7 bases and J shed 5 bases, with 18 bases lying between them.

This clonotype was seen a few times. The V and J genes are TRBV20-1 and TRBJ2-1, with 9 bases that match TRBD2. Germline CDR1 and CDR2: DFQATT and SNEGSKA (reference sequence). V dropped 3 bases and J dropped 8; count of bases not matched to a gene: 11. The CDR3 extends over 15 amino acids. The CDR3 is CSASRLADPLDEQFF. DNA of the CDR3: TGCAGTGCTAGTCGACTAGCGGATCCGCTCGATGAGCAGTTCTTC.

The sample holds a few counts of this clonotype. Written as DNA, the CDR3 is TGCAGTGCCAAATCCGTTTCCTCCTACGAGCAGTACTTC. Its translation is CSAKSVSSYEQYF. This chain uses TRBV20-1 with TRBJ2-7; D unresolved. Looked up from germline, CDR1 is DFQATT and CDR2 is SNEGSKA (reference sequence). The CDR3 has 13 residues. The V and J ends lost 6 bases and 0 bases respectively, with 12 bases between them.

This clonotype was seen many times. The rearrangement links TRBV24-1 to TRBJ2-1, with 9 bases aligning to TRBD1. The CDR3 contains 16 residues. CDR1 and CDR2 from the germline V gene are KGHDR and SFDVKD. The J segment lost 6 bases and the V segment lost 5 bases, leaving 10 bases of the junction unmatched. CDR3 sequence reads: CATSGKQGALVNEQFF. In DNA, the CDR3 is TGTGCCACCAGTGGAAAACAGGGGGCCTTGGTCAATGAGCAGTTCTTC.

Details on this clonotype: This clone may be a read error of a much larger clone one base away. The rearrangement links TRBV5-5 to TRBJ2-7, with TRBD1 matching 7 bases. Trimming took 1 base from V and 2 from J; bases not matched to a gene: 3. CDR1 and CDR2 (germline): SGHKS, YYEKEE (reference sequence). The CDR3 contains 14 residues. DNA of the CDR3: TGTGCCAGCAGCTTGCCACAGGGGACCTACGAGCAGTACTTC. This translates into CASSLPQGTYEQYF.

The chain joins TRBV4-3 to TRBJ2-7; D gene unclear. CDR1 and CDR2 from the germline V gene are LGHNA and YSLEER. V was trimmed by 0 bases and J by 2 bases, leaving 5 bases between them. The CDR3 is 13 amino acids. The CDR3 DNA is TGCGCCAGCAGCCAAGAGGTTGCCTACGAGCAGTACTTC. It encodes CASSQEVAYEQYF.

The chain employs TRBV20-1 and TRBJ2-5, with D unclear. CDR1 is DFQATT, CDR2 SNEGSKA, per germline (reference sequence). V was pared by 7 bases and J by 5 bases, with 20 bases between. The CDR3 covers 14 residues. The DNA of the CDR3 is TGCAGTGTCGAAGAAAGCGCCCGCAGGGAGACCCAGTACTTC. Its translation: CSVEESARRETQYF.

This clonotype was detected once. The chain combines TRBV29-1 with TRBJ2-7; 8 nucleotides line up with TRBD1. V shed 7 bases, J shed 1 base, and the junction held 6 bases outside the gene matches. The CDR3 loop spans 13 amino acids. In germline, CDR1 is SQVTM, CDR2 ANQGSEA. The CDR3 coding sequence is TGCAGCGCAGGACAGGGACGATCCTACGAGCAGTACTTC. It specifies CSAGQGRSYEQYF.